This T cell receptor beta chain was observed in a study of blood T cell repertoires in COVID-19. Looking at the study overall: T cells, B-cell-depleted T cells, or PBMCs supplied cDNA or gDNA.

The CDR3 loop spans 20 amino acids. This clone showed up just once. The repertoire was sequenced with immunoSEQ multiplex PCR; TCRdb's copy has only in-frame clones and lacks some. The sample consists of roughly 260,000 clones, about 89% of them appearing once. This sequence was found in a human donor in a cohort exposed to, infected with or recovered from COVID-19 (not recorded which). The donor label of this sample is uncertain. This chain joins TRBV21-1 and TRBJ2-3; the table's D call, TRBD2, was not checked against the DNA. TRBV21-1 is labeled a pseudogene. The material sequenced was PBMCs or T cells enriched from blood (not recorded which). CDR3 region: CASSKALCRLVIPFTDTQYF. CDR3 in DNA: TGTGCCAGCAGCAAAGCGCTTTGTAGGCTAGTTATACCCTTCACAGATACGCAGTATTTT.